This is a list of T cell receptor beta chains from one sample in a study of long-term antiretroviral therapy in people with HIV. The repertoire was sequenced with immunoSEQ multiplex PCR; TCRdb's copy has only in-frame clones and lacks some. The table includes about 32,000 clones, approximately 94% detected once. The sequencing here drew on unsorted PBMCs, taken 4.1 years after starting antiretroviral therapy. These receptors originate from a woman aged 50 to 60 with HIV. Each CDR3 is given with its conserved first and last residue. A D gene is named only where the DNA matches it firmly. Expanded clones get a size class; other rows say once, few or many, or leave the size out.

j_call clone_size v_call d_call cdr3_length cdr3_aa cdr3_nt
TRBJ2-5 . TRBV6-5 . 13 CASSHPYRETQYF TGTGCCAGCAGTCACCCGTATCGAGAGACCCAGTACTTC
TRBJ2-1 . TRBV6-5 TRBD2 15 CASSLGLAGINEQFF TGTGCCAGCAGTTTGGGACTAGCGGGGATCAATGAGCAGTTCTTC
TRBJ2-3 . TRBV10-3 TRBD2 15 CAISRTSGDPDTQYF TGTGCCATCAGTAGGACTAGCGGGGACCCAGATACGCAGTATTTT
TRBJ2-1 . TRBV29-1 . 14 CSVELASSYNEQFF TGCAGCGTTGAGTTGGCCTCCTCCTACAATGAGCAGTTCTTC
TRBJ1-1 . TRBV6-5 TRBD1 15 CASSNPGQGGTEAFF TGTGCCAGCAGCAACCCGGGACAGGGTGGCACTGAAGCTTTCTTT
TRBJ1-1 once TRBV14 . 13 CASSQRNYTEAFF TGTGCCAGCAGCCAACGAAACTACACTGAAGCTTTCTTT
TRBJ2-7 few TRBV9 TRBD2 16 CASRSRQVAGVDEQYF TGTGCCAGCAGATCGCGCCAGGTAGCGGGGGTAGACGAGCAGTACTTC
TRBJ2-7 . TRBV9 . 14 CASSVTPTVYEQYF TGTGCCAGCAGCGTAACACCTACCGTCTACGAGCAGTACTTC
TRBJ2-7 . TRBV6-1 . 12 CASNRAAYEQYF TGTGCCAGCAATCGGGCAGCCTACGAGCAGTACTTC
TRBJ1-6 . TRBV2 . 15 CASSEGSGRNSPLHF TGTGCCAGCAGTGAAGGTTCAGGGAGAAATTCACCCCTCCACTTT
TRBJ2-2 . TRBV11-2 . 14 CASSLNAHTGELFF TGTGCCAGCAGCTTAAATGCTCACACCGGGGAGCTGTTTTTT
TRBJ2-1 once TRBV6-6 TRBD1 13 CASSYGQANEQFF TGTGCCAGCAGTTATGGACAGGCCAATGAGCAGTTCTTC
TRBJ2-7 once TRBV19 TRBD2 16 CASSSATSGGPYEQYF TGTGCCAGTAGTTCCGCGACTAGCGGGGGTCCCTACGAGCAGTACTTC
TRBJ2-1 . TRBV19 TRBD1 16 CASSMDRATPDDEQFF TGTGCCAGTAGTATGGACAGGGCGACACCCGACGATGAGCAGTTCTTC
TRBJ2-3 . TRBV6-5 . 15 CASRPESRRTDTQYF TGTGCCAGCAGGCCCGAGTCCAGACGCACAGATACGCAGTATTTT
TRBJ2-7 once TRBV7-9 TRBD1 19 CASSLHDRAVFNYAYEQYF TGTGCCAGCAGCCTCCACGACAGGGCCGTTTTCAACTACGCCTACGAGCAGTACTTC
TRBJ2-7 . TRBV5-6 TRBD2 14 CASSSGLAGGLQYF TGTGCCAGCAGCTCGGGACTAGCGGGGGGGCTGCAGTACTTC
TRBJ2-1 once TRBV6-5 . 14 CASSWGREPNEQFF TGTGCCAGCAGTTGGGGACGAGAACCCAATGAGCAGTTCTTC
TRBJ1-4 . TRBV4-1 . 15 CASSQDWALNEKLFF TGCGCCAGCAGCCAAGATTGGGCGCTTAATGAAAAACTGTTTTTT
TRBJ2-7 . TRBV28 TRBD1 16 CASSSPRDSGTYEQYF TGTGCCAGCAGTTCCCCCCGGGACAGCGGTACCTACGAGCAGTACTTC
TRBJ2-7 . TRBV5-4 . 16 CASSWKTTVVSYEQYF TGTGCCAGCAGCTGGAAGACGACGGTCGTCTCCTACGAGCAGTACTTC
TRBJ1-1 . TRBV10-3 . 12 CAISAPGTEAFF TGTGCCATCAGCGCTCCGGGCACTGAAGCTTTCTTT
TRBJ1-2 . TRBV4-3 TRBD1 16 CASSQAPTGGGYGYTF TGCGCCAGCAGTCAAGCCCCAACAGGGGGCGGCTATGGCTACACCTTC
TRBJ2-2 few TRBV5-1 . 16 CASSPLAGANTGELFF TGCGCCAGCAGCCCACTTGCAGGGGCGAACACCGGGGAGCTGTTTTTT
TRBJ2-2 . TRBV9 TRBD1 15 CASSGGTGNTGELFF TGTGCCAGCAGCGGAGGGACAGGGAACACCGGGGAGCTGTTTTTT
TRBJ2-7 . TRBV19 TRBD2 14 CASSIAGGPYEQYF TGTGCCAGTAGTATTGCGGGGGGGCCTTACGAGCAGTACTTC
TRBJ2-7 . TRBV27 . 13 CASSLQGPYEQYF TGTGCCAGCAGTTTACAGGGGCCCTACGAGCAGTACTTC
TRBJ2-2 . TRBV30 . 16 CAWARRGGANTGELFF TGTGCCTGGGCTCGAAGGGGGGGGGCGAACACCGGGGAGCTGTTTTTT
TRBJ1-4 . TRBV2 . 15 CASSEALQGQVKLFF TGTGCCAGCAGTGAAGCGCTTCAGGGACAAGTAAAACTGTTTTTT